Listed below are T cell receptor beta chains from one sample, sequenced in a study of T-cell memory formation after mild COVID-19. TCRdb reprocessed the 5' RACE reads via MiXCR and lists one record per CDR3 protein. This table holds roughly 480,000 distinct CDR3 sequences, 25% found once. Sequenced input: PBMCs or a T cell subset sorted from them (not recorded which). The receptors were sampled from an adult woman who had mild COVID-19 (a few samples of this study predate the infection). Cell type and time point are not known. Each CDR3 is given with its conserved first and last residue. Fields, in order: D gene, J gene, V gene, clone size, CDR3 protein, CDR3 DNA. The D gene is left open where the match is weak. Clone size is not always given. Where it is, it says once, few, many or a class for expanded clones.

TRBD2	TRBJ2-1	TRBV10-3	NA	CAIAGTSGNEQFF	TGTGCCATCGCTGGGACTAGCGGGAATGAGCAGTTCTTC
NA	TRBJ2-7	TRBV12-3/TRBV12-4	many	CASRSGQGAYEQYF	TGTGCCAGCAGGTCGGGACAAGGCGCCTACGAGCAGTACTTC
NA	TRBJ2-3	TRBV7-2	few	CASSQRWTTDTQYF	TGTGCCAGCAGCCAACGATGGACCACAGATACGCAGTATTTT
NA	TRBJ2-3	TRBV5-1	many	CASSLGDPSTDTQYF	TGCGCCAGCAGCTTGGGGGACCCCAGCACAGATACGCAGTATTTT
TRBD2	TRBJ2-1	TRBV6-5	few	CASSYSGGGSRDEQFF	TGTGCCAGCAGTTACAGCGGGGGGGGGTCTAGGGATGAGCAGTTCTTC
TRBD1	TRBJ1-2	TRBV5-1	NA	CASSKLGTGSGYGYTF	TGCGCCAGCAGCAAGCTTGGGACAGGGTCGGGCTATGGCTACACCTTC
TRBD2	TRBJ2-1	TRBV5-1	NA	CASSFRLAGGSYNEQFF	TGCGCCAGCAGCTTTCGACTAGCGGGGGGATCCTACAATGAGCAGTTCTTC
TRBD2	TRBJ2-1	TRBV19	few	CASKLELAGGEQFF	TGTGCCAGTAAGCTGGAACTAGCGGGGGGTGAGCAGTTCTTC
NA	TRBJ1-1	TRBV29-1	NA	CSVESEQTTEAFF	TGCAGCGTTGAGTCCGAGCAGACCACTGAAGCTTTCTTT
NA	TRBJ1-1	TRBV20-1	NA	CSARLTGTNTEAFF	TGCAGTGCACGGCTGACCGGTACGAACACTGAAGCTTTCTTT
NA	TRBJ2-7	TRBV14	NA	CASSQDQGSTYEQYF	TGTGCCAGCAGCCAAGATCAGGGCAGCACCTACGAGCAGTACTTC
NA	TRBJ2-7	TRBV7-6	NA	CASGVSRYEQYF	TGTGCCAGCGGAGTCAGTCGCTACGAGCAGTACTTC
NA	TRBJ1-2	TRBV11-2	NA	CASSDRTGNYGYTF	TGTGCCAGCAGCGACCGGACGGGCAACTATGGCTACACCTTC
NA	TRBJ2-3	TRBV11-2	many	CASSFYLWSGGGTDTQYF	TGTGCCAGCAGCTTCTACTTATGGTCCGGCGGGGGCACAGATACGCAGTATTTT
NA	TRBJ2-7	TRBV7-2	few	CASSLDTGQSSYEQYF	TGTGCCAGCAGCTTAGATACCGGACAGAGCTCCTACGAGCAGTACTTC
NA	TRBJ2-1	TRBV7-2	NA	CASSLSRADEQFF	TGTGCCAGCAGCTTAAGCAGGGCAGATGAGCAGTTCTTC
NA	TRBJ2-1	TRBV12-3/TRBV12-4	many	CASSLALIHHEQFF	TGTGCCAGCAGTTTAGCGCTGATTCACCATGAGCAGTTCTTC
NA	TRBJ1-4	TRBV6-5	NA	CASSYFLAGRIEKLFF	TGTGCCAGCAGTTACTTCTTGGCGGGACGAATCGAAAAACTGTTTTTT
NA	TRBJ2-3	TRBV7-2	NA	CASAGFADTQYF	TGTGCCAGTGCTGGGTTTGCAGATACGCAGTATTTT
NA	TRBJ2-7	TRBV20-1	NA	CSGADSAYEQYF	TGCAGTGGGGCAGACAGCGCCTACGAGCAGTACTTC
NA	TRBJ2-1	TRBV5-8	NA	CASSRAQVSSYNEQFF	TGTGCCAGCAGTCGGGCCCAGGTTAGCTCCTACAATGAGCAGTTCTTC
TRBD1	TRBJ2-1	TRBV6-1	many	CASSTRQGAYNEQFF	TGTGCCAGCAGTACCCGACAGGGGGCCTACAATGAGCAGTTCTTC
NA	TRBJ2-1	TRBV12-3/TRBV12-4	few	CASSFSGFSSYNEQFF	TGTGCCAGCAGCTTCAGCGGGTTTAGCTCCTACAATGAGCAGTTCTTC
TRBD2	TRBJ2-5	TRBV12-3/TRBV12-4	NA	CASSPARGGETQYF	TGTGCCAGCAGTCCCGCGCGGGGAGGGGAGACCCAGTACTTC
NA	TRBJ2-5	TRBV5-1	few	CASSLAAAAFQETQYF	TGCGCCAGCAGCTTGGCGGCGGCAGCCTTCCAAGAGACCCAGTACTTC
NA	TRBJ2-7	TRBV11-2	NA	CASSFSGRDYEQYF	TGTGCCAGCAGCTTTTCCGGACGAGATTACGAGCAGTACTTC
NA	TRBJ1-2	TRBV27	once	CASSSYTGRGGYTF	TGTGCCAGCAGTTCGTATACAGGTCGGGGTGGCTACACCTTC
NA	TRBJ1-2	TRBV2	NA	CASSELRGDLNGYTF	TGTGCCAGCAGTGAATTACGGGGGGATTTAAATGGCTACACCTTC
NA	TRBJ2-4	TRBV6-6	few	CASSPLMATAKNIQYF	TGTGCCAGCAGTCCCCTGATGGCCACCGCCAAAAACATTCAGTACTTC
TRBD2	TRBJ2-3	TRBV29-1	NA	CSVEVATSRTDTQYF	TGCAGCGTTGAAGTGGCGACTAGCCGCACAGATACGCAGTATTTT
TRBD2	TRBJ2-1	TRBV9	NA	CASSVGTSGIVYEQFF	TGTGCCAGCAGCGTAGGGACTAGCGGGATCGTCTATGAGCAGTTCTTC
TRBD1	TRBJ2-2	TRBV29-1	few	CSARTGAGTGELFF	TGCAGCGCACGGACAGGGGCGGGCACCGGGGAGCTGTTTTTT
NA	TRBJ2-7	TRBV12-3/TRBV12-4	NA	CASSLRVTPSSYEQYF	TGTGCCAGCAGTTTACGTGTCACACCTAGCTCCTACGAGCAGTACTTC
TRBD2	TRBJ2-7	TRBV19	NA	CASSWTSGSRAYEQYF	TGTGCCAGTAGTTGGACTAGCGGGAGTCGGGCCTACGAGCAGTACTTC
NA	TRBJ2-3	TRBV25-1	NA	CASGRPGGTDTQYF	TGTGCCAGCGGACGACCGGGGGGCACAGATACGCAGTATTTT
TRBD1	TRBJ1-5	TRBV19	few	CASSLGQGAKPQHF	TGTGCCAGTAGCCTGGGACAGGGGGCGAAGCCCCAGCATTTT